This TCR beta chain comes out of a study of CD8 T cells in ankylosing spondylitis. A single record per CDR3 protein comes from TCRdb applying MiXCR to the 5' RACE reads. The sample records approximately 400,000 distinct CDR3 sequences, roughly 18% being singletons. Study-wide results and caveats: A TCR beta motif of under 10 highly homologous variants seemed to mark ankylosing spondylitis blood.

With respect to this clonotype: No antigen is known for it.

The length of the CDR3 is 11 residues. The V gene lost 3 bases and the J gene lost 7 bases, with 7 bases spanning the gap. In germline, CDR1 is DFQATT, CDR2 SNEGSKA (reference sequence). The J gene is TRBJ2-1, the V gene TRBV20-1; D unclear. Specimen: blood, either unsorted or a sorted T cell fraction (not recorded which). The TCR comes from a male donor with ankylosing spondylitis. The chain's CDR3 is CSASHQNEQFF. In DNA form, the CDR3 reads TGCAGTGCTAGTCACCAGAATGAGCAGTTCTTC.